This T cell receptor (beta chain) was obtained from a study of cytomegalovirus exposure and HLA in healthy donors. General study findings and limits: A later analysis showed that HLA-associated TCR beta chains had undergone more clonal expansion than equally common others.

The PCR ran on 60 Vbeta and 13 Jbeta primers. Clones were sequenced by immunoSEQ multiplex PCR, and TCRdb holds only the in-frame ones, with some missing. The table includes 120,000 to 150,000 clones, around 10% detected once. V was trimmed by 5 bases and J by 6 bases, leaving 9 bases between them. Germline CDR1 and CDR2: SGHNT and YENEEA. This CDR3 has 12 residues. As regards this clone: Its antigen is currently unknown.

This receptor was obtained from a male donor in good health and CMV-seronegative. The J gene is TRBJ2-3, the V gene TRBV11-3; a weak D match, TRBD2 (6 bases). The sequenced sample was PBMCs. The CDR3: CASSIRGDTQYF. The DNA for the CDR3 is TGTGCCAGCAGCATACGGGGGGATACGCAGTATTTT.